This passage covers 3 T cell receptor beta chains from one sample sequenced in a study of blood T cell repertoires in COVID-19. Profiling relied on immunoSEQ multiplex PCR, and the TCRdb table lists in-frame clones only, not all of them. The sample contains some 200,000 clones, 65% to 85% of which appear only once. What was sequenced was peripheral blood. These receptors all stem from a woman older than 75 with acute or convalescent COVID-19.

The chain joins TRBV28 to TRBJ1-2; 9 positions match TRBD1. There are 14 residues in the CDR3. V lost 8 bases and J lost 5; bases outside the gene matches: 9. CDR1 is MDHEN and CDR2 is SYDVKM in the germline V gene. CDR3: CASDEDRGVYGYTF. The CDR3 DNA reads TGTGCCAGCGATGAAGACAGGGGGGTATATGGCTACACCTTC.

The chain has TRBV19 and TRBJ1-2, with 9 bases identical to TRBD1. Looked up from germline, CDR1 is LNHDA and CDR2 is SQIVND (reference sequence). V lost 4 bases and J lost 4; bases outside the gene matches: 10. The CDR3 sequence is 16 residues long. CDR3 residues: CASSTISTGGGYGYTF. The DNA of the CDR3 is TGTGCCAGTAGTACTATCTCCACAGGGGGCGGCTATGGCTACACCTTC.

This chain links TRBV2 with TRBJ2-7; D is undetermined. V was shortened by 2 bases and J by 5 bases, with 7 bases between the two germline ends. Germline CDR1 and CDR2: SNHLY and FYNNEI. This CDR3 region has 12 residues. CDR3 bases: TGTGCCAGCAGTGAACAGATCAACGAGCAGTACTTC. Encoded protein: CASSEQINEQYF.